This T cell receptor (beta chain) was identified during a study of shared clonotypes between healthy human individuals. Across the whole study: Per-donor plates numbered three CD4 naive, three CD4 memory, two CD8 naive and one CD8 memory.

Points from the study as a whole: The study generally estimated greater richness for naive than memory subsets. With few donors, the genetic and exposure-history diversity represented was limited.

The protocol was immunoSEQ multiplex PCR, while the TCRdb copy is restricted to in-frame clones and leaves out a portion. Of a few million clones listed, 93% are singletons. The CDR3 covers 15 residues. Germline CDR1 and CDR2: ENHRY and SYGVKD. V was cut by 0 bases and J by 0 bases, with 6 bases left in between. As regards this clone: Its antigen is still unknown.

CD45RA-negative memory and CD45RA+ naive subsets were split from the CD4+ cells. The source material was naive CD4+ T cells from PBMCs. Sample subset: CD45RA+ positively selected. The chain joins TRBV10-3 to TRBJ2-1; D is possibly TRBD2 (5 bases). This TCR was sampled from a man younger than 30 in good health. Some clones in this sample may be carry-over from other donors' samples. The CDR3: CAISESAGSYNEQFF. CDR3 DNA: TGTGCCATCAGTGAGTCGGCGGGCTCCTACAATGAGCAGTTCTTC.